What follows describes a single T cell receptor (beta chain). The antigen it recognizes is unknown. No qualities accompany the bases; no much larger clone lies one base away. These data originate in a study of shared clonotypes between healthy human individuals (dated by TCRdb to 2020 to 2022). With regard to the full study: The cohort comprised a couple of women and a few men aged 18 to 49 years. Libraries were prepared and TCR repertoires were sequenced by different laboratories using diverse techniques, in order to increase sequencing depth and limit assay-specific biases. To estimate repertoire size and how much clonotype sharing occurs between individuals, the study deeply sequenced the blood TCR repertoires of several healthy adults. Per donor, three plates each were used for CD4 naive and CD4 memory, two for CD8 naive, and one for CD8 memory. Between about 0.85 and 9.5 billion PBMCs per donor were obtained by leukapheresis. Summary of the overall study and its limitations: Larger estimated clonotype richness was generally found for naive subsets than for memory subsets. Across a few donors, about 5.2% of naive CD4, roughly 3.3% of naive CD8, 2% to 2.5% of memory CD4, and 0.3% to 0.45% of memory CD8 clonotypes were shared. Even with the large sequencing depth, rarefaction of the sorted-subset datasets indicated that sequencing was incomplete. Sampling was restricted to blood, and TCR repertoires in tissue are likely to differ from TCR repertoires in blood. Pairwise subsampling indicated that sequencing depth was expected to affect the degree of clonotype sharing among donors. The small number of donors limited the genetic and exposure-history diversity represented. Higher generation probabilities were observed for clonotypes shared by all four sorted-subset donors than for non-shared clonotypes.

Using the deep immunoSEQ assay, multiplex PCR amplified TCR CDR3 regions from genomic DNA. Extracted genomic DNA from each cell subset was distributed evenly across all wells of several immunoSEQ 96-well plates, and each plate was treated as a replicate. For sorted subsets, 200 to 250 ng genomic DNA, equal to some 30,000 T cell genomes, was loaded into each replicate PCR. Purified libraries were quantified with a Qubit 3.0 fluorometer, sized on a Bioanalyzer 2100, and re-quantified with the KAPA Library Quantification kit. Every immunoSEQ 96-well plate was sequenced on a dedicated single-read 150-cycle Illumina NextSeq 550 flow cell. Per the source publication's procedure: Because the immunoSEQ output held only junctional sequences and lacked quality scores, the filtering could not match the filtering applied to full-length reads. Sequences were annotated with PyIR, a Python wrapper for IgBLAST v1.9, using IMGT germline references to assign V/J genes and CDR3. Reads were filtered out if the reads had weak V/J assignments (E-value above 1e-6), no CDR3, stop codons, out-of-frame junctions, or ambiguous translated residues. A V3J clonotype was defined by an identical inferred V gene, J gene, and CDR3 amino acid sequence. Percentage overlap between repertoires was calculated by dividing the number of shared unique clonotypes by the size of the smaller repertoire. Repertoire richness was assessed with RTK rarefaction, the Chao1 estimator, and Recon v2.1 estimates of unobserved clonotypes. Generation probabilities for all TCRbeta clonotypes obtained by the gDNA method from several donors were computed using OLGA. Sourced from immuneACCESS, this table was stored by TCRdb with only in-frame sequences that have V and J called. A share of the clones is absent; for the studies checked, an unresolved V gene accounts for under half, and the remainder has no known explanation. D and trimming were read from the DNA, whereas the V and J calls and clone size are those reported in that table. The sample contains more than 2,000,000 clones, around 94% of them found a single time. The top ten constitute roughly 0.15% of the sample.

Healthy HIV-negative adults with no recently reported acute infections or vaccinations were included as donors. Every donor was a Caucasian adult living in Nashville, Tennessee, USA. CD4+ T cells were enriched through magnetic negative selection, after which naive cells were positively selected on CD45RA and the remaining negative fraction served as the memory subset. After blood collection by leukapheresis, PBMCs were isolated using Ficoll-Histopaque density gradient centrifugation and then cryopreserved in the vapor phase of liquid nitrogen. Analytical flow cytometry was used to check the purity and quantity of every magnetically sorted T cell population. Genomic DNA was isolated from each sorted fraction and quantified by UV absorbance on a Nanodrop 2000c. The receptor was isolated from a man aged 18 to 30 in good health. The sequencing sample was made of naive CD4+ T cells sorted from blood. According to the study, the label for this sample's cell subset or site signals: CD45RA+ positively selected.

The DNA sequence is given as TGTGCCAGTAGCCCCCCGGGACAGGGAATCACCGGGGAGCTGTTTTTT. The translation is CASSPPGQGITGELFF. The V gene is TRBV19 and the J gene is TRBJ2-2; 9 central bases correspond to TRBD1. The germline V gene (reference sequence) provides CDR1 LNHDA and CDR2 SQIVND. V and J are trimmed by 6 bases and 4 bases, and the gene matches miss 9 bases of the junction. The CDR3, from cysteine to phenylalanine, totals 16 residues. The read is trimmed to its CDR3 DNA, 48 bases read in frame from base 1.